The source of this T cell receptor (beta chain) is a study of OX40 agonist ivuxolimab in advanced cancers. Background for the entire study: The costimulatory receptor OX40 (CD134) was targeted by ivuxolimab, a fully human IgG2 agonistic monoclonal antibody. Intravenous ivuxolimab was administered to patients every 2 weeks at six dose levels: 0.01, 0.1, 0.3, 1.5, 3 and 10 mg/kg. Among the approximately 50 dose-escalation patients, 19 had hepatocellular carcinoma, approximately 15 melanoma, 9 renal cell carcinoma and 9 head and neck cancer. A male proportion of around 80% and a mean age of 60 years, ranging from about 20 to 80, were recorded for the dose-escalation cohort. Prior anti-PD-1, anti-PD-L1 or anti-CTLA-4 therapy was permitted, and checkpoint inhibitors had been received by under 50% of dose-escalation patients. Partial responses were achieved by three dose-escalation patients, of whom one had hepatocellular carcinoma and two had cutaneous melanoma. Peripheral TCRbeta sequencing aimed to test whether ivuxolimab altered TCR sequence diversity and caused clonal T-cell expansion. The paper covers the monotherapy dose-escalation part of the phase I ivuxolimab trial, which included N of about 50 patients.

To sequence the TCRbeta CDR3 region, genomic DNA was isolated from the sorted cells. TCRbeta CDR3 regions were sequenced using the immunoSEQ Assay. The table comes from immuneACCESS by way of TCRdb, which keeps in-frame sequences with V and J called. Part of the clones is missing from these tables; in studies checked, under half for an unresolved V gene and the rest for unknown reasons. The sample contains about 48,000 clones, over 85% of them found a single time. The top ten clonotypes cover roughly 43% of the sample. Patients with autoimmune disease history or receiving systemic immunosuppression were excluded from the trial. Peripheral blood for TCR sequencing was collected from all dose cohorts at baseline, on cycle 4 day 1, and on cycle 7 day 1. The samples were drawn from a first-in-human, open-label, multicenter phase I dose-escalation trial of ivuxolimab. Adults with locally advanced or metastatic head and neck squamous cell, hepatocellular, melanoma or renal cell carcinoma were enrolled in the trial. Before TCR sequencing, CD4+ T cells and CD8+ T cells from peripheral blood were sorted into separate populations.

CDR1 is given as MNHNS and CDR2 as SASEGT, both from the germline V gene. V is cut by 6 bases and J by 3 bases, and the space between the germline ends is 18 bases. The CDR3, cysteine through phenylalanine, is 15 amino acids long. Just the 45-base CDR3 DNA is kept, in frame starting at base 1. Note on this clone: The target of this receptor is not known. No much larger clone is present one base from it, and per-base qualities are unavailable.

What the research found in general, with its limitations: Low levels of normalized T-cell clonal expansion were also shown by some nonresponding patients. Clonal expansion of both CD4+ and CD8+ blood T cells was observed from baseline to week 6 at doses 0.1 to 3.0 mg/kg. After ivuxolimab, CD8+ T cells had more expanded clones than CD4+ T cells on average. In the 0.1-3.0 mg/kg groups, partial responders had among the lowest normalized peripheral clonal expansion, particularly in CD8+ T cells. The antigen specificity of the peripheral T cells that underwent clonal expansion was not determined.

The TCR was taken from an adult with an advanced solid tumor such as melanoma, head and neck, liver or kidney cancer. The sample was CD4+ or CD8+ T cells sorted from blood, taken in a trial of the OX40 agonist ivuxolimab. The V and J segments used are TRBV6-1 and TRBJ2-7; D gene: possibly TRBD2, on 5 matching bases. This receptor carries the CDR3 CASSALGGLFYEQYF. The nucleotides are TGTGCCAGCAGCGCCTTAGGAGGCCTTTTCTACGAGCAGTACTTC.